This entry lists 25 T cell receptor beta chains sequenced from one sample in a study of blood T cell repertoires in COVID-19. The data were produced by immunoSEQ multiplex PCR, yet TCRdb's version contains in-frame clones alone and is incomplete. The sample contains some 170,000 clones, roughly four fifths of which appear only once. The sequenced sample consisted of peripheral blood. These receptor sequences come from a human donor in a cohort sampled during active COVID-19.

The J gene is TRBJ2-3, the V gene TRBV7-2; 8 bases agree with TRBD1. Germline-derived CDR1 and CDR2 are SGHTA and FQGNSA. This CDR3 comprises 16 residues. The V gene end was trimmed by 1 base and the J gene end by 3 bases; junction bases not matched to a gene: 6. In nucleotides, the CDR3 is TGTGCCAGCAGCTTAGGCGGACAGGGAGGAACAGATACGCAGTATTTT. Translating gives CASSLGGQGGTDTQYF.

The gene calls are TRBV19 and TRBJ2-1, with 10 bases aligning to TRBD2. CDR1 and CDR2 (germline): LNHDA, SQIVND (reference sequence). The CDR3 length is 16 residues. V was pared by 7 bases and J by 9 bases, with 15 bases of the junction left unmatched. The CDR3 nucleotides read TGTGCCAGTACCCCCGCTCGTCAAGCGGGGGGGCGTGAGCAGTTCTTC. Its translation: CASTPARQAGGREQFF.

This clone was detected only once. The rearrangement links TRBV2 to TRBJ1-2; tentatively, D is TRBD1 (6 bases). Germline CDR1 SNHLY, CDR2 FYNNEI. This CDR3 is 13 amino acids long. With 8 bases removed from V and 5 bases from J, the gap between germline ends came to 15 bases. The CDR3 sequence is CASSGTPLYGYTF. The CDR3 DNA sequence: TGTGCCAGCTCCGGGACACCACTTTATGGCTACACCTTC. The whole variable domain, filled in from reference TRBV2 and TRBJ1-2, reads EPEVTQTPSHQVTQMGQEVILRCVPISNHLYFYWYRQILGQKVEFLVSFYNNEISEKSEIFDDQFSVERPDGSNFTLKIRSTKLEDSAMYFCASSGTPLYGYTFGSGTRLTVV.

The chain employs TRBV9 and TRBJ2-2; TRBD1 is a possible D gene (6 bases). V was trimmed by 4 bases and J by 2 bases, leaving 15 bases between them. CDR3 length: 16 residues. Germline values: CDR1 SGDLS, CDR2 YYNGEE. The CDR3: CASSSSGTQNTGELFF. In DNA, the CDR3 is TGTGCCAGCAGCTCTTCCGGGACACAAAACACCGGGGAGCTGTTTTTT.

CDR3 coding DNA: TGTGCCAGTAGTGTAATCGGGGTCCAGCCCCAGCATTTT. Protein: CASSVIGVQPQHF. The chain links TRBV19 to TRBJ1-5; D remains ambiguous. The CDR3 length is 13 residues. Trimming took off 5 bases at V and 7 bases at J, with 12 bases between the two ends. Germline V gene lookup returns CDR1 LNHDA and CDR2 SQIVND (reference sequence).

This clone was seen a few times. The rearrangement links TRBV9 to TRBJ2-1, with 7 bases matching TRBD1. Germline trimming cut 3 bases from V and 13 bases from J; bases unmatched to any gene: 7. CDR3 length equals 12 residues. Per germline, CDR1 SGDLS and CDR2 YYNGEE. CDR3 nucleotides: TGTGCCAGCAGCGCGACAGGGATAGAACAGTTCTTC. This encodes CASSATGIEQFF.

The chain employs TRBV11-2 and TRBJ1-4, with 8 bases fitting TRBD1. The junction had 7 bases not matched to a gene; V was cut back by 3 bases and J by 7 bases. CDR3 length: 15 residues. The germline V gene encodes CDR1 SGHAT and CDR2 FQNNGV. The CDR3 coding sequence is TGTGCCAGCAGCTTTCAGGACAGGGTTGGTGAAAAACTGTTTTTT. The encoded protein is CASSFQDRVGEKLFF.

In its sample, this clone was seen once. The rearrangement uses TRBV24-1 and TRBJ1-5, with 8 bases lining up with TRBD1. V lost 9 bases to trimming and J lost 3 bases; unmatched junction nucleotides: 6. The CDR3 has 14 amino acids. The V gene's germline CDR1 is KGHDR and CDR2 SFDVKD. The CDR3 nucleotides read TGTGCCACCCAAAGGACAGGGATCAATCAGCCCCAGCATTTT. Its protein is CATQRTGINQPQHF.

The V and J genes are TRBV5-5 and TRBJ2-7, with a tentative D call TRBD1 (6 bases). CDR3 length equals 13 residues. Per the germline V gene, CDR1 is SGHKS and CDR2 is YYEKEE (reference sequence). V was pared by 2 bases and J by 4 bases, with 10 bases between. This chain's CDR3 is CASSLTRGYEQYF. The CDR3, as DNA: TGTGCCAGCAGCTTAACCAGGGGATACGAGCAGTACTTC.

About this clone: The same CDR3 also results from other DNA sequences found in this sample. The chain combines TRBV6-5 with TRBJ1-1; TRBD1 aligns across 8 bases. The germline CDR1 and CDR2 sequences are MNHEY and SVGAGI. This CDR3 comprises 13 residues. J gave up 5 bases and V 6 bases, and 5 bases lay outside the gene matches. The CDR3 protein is CASRGQGGTEAFF. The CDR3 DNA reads TGTGCCAGCAGAGGACAGGGTGGAACTGAAGCTTTCTTT.

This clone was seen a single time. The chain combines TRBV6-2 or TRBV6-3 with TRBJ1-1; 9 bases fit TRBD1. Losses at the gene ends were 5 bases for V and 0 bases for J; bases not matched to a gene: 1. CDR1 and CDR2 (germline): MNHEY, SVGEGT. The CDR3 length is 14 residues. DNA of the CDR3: TGTGCCAGCAGTGGGACAGGGATGAACACTGAAGCTTTCTTT. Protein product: CASSGTGMNTEAFF.

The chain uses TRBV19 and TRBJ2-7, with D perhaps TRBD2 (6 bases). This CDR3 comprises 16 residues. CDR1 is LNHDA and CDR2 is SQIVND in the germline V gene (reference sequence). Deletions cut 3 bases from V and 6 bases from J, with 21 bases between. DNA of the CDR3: TGTGCCAGTAGTATCGGCGCGGGGACCGCGGGGAGCGAGCAGTACTTC. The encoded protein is CASSIGAGTAGSEQYF. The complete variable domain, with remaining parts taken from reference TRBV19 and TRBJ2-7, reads DGGITQSPKYLFRKEGQNVTLSCEQNLNHDAMYWYRQDPGQGLRLIYYSQIVNDFQKGDIAEGYSVSREKKESFPLTVTSAQKNPTAFYLCASSIGAGTAGSEQYFGPGTRLTVT.

The chain's CDR3 is CASSPRGTGYNEQFF. CDR3 sequence (DNA): TGTGCCAGCTCTCCCAGGGGGACTGGATACAATGAGCAGTTCTTC. This sequence joins TRBV18 and TRBJ2-1, with D perhaps TRBD1 (7 bases). Germline V gene lookup returns CDR1 KGHSH and CDR2 LQKENI. This CDR3 has 15 residues. Trimming removed 6 bases from V and 4 bases from J, with 16 bases in between.

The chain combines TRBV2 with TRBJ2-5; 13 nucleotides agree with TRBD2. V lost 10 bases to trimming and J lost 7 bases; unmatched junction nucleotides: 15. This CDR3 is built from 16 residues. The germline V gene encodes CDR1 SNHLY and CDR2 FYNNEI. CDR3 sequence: CATSATSGGPSVTQYF. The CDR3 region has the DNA TGTGCCACCTCCGCGACTAGCGGGGGGCCCTCGGTGACCCAGTACTTC.

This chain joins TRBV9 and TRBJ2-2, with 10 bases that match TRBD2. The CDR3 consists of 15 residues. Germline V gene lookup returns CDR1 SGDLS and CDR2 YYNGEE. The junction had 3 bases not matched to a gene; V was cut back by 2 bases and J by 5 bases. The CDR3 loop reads CASSVPSGGTGELFF. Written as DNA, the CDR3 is TGTGCCAGCAGCGTGCCTAGCGGGGGAACCGGGGAGCTGTTTTTT.

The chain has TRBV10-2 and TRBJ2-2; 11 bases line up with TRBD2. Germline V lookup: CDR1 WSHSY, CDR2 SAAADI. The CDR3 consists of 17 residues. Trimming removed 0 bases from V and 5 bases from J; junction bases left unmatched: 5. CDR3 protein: CASSESALAGVTGELFF. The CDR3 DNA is TGCGCCAGCAGTGAGTCTGCACTAGCGGGAGTTACCGGGGAGCTGTTTTTT.

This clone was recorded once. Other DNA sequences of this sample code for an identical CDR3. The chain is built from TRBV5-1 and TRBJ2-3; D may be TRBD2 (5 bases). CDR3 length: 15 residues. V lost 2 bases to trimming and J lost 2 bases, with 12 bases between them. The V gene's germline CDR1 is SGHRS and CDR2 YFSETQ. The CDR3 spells CASSLGRGDTDTQYF. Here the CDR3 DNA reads TGCGCCAGCAGCTTAGGACGGGGAGACACAGATACGCAGTATTTT.

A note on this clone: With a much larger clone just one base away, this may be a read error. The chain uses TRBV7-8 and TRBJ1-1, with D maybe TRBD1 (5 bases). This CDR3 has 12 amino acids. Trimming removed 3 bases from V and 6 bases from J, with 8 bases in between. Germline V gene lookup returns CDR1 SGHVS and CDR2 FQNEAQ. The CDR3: CASSFPGAEAFF. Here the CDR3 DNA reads TGTGCCAGCAGCTTCCCGGGGGCTGAAGCTTTCTTT.

The CDR3 sequence: CASTPDPAVAYEQFF. CDR3 DNA sequence: TGTGCCAGCACCCCGGACCCCGCGGTAGCGTATGAGCAGTTCTTC. The chain couples TRBV9 to TRBJ2-1; maybe TRBD2 (5 bases). The CDR3 is 15 amino acids. The V gene's germline CDR1 is SGDLS and CDR2 YYNGEE. Trimming removed 6 bases from V and 8 bases from J, with 21 bases in between.

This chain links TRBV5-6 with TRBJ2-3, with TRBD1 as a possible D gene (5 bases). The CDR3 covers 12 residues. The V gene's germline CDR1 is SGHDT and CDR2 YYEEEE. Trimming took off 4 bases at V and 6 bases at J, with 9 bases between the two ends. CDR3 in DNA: TGTGCCAGCAGCCAGGGTAGGGATACGCAGTATTTT. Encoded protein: CASSQGRDTQYF.

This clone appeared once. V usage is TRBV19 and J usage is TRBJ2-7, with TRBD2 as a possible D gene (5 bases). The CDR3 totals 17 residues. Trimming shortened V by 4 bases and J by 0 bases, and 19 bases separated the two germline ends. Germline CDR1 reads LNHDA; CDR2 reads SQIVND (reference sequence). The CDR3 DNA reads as TGTGCCAGTAGTACCGCATGGGAAAGGGAGAACTCCTACGAGCAGTACTTC. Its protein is CASSTAWERENSYEQYF.

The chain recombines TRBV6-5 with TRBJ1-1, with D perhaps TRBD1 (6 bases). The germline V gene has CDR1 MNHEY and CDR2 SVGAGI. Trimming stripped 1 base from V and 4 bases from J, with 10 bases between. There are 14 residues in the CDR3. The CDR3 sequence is CASSYLAGATEAFF. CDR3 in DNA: TGTGCCAGCAGTTACTTGGCGGGGGCCACTGAAGCTTTCTTT.

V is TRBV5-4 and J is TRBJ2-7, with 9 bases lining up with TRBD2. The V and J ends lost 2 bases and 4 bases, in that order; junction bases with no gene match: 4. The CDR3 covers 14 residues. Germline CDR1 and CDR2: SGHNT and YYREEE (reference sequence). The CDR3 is CASSLAGGLYEQYF. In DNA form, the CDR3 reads TGTGCCAGCAGCTTAGCGGGGGGCCTATACGAGCAGTACTTC.

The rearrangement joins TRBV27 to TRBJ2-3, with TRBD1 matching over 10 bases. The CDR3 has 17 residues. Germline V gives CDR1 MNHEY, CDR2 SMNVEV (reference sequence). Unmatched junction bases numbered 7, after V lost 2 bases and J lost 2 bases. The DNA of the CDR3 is TGTGCCAGCAGTTTAGCCCCGACAGGGGGCAACACAGATACGCAGTATTTT. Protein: CASSLAPTGGNTDTQYF.

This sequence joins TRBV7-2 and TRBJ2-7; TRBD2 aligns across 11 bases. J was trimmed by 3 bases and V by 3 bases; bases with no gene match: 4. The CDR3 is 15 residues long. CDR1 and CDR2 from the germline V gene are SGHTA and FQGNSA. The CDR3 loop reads CASSFGTSGSYEQYF. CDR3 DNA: TGTGCCAGCAGCTTCGGTACTAGCGGGAGCTACGAGCAGTACTTC.